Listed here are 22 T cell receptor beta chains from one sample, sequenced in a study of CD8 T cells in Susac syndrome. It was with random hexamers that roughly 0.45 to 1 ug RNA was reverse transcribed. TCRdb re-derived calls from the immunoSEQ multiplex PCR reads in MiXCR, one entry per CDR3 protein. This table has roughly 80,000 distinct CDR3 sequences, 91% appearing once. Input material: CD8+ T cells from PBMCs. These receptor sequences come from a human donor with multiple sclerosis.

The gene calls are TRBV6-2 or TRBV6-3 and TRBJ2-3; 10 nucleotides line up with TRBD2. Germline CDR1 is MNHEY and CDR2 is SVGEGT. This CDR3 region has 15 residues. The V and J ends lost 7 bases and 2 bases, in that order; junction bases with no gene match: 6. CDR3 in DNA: TGTGCCAGCAAAATAGCGGGAGGACCCACAGATACGCAGTATTTT. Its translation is CASKIAGGPTDTQYF.

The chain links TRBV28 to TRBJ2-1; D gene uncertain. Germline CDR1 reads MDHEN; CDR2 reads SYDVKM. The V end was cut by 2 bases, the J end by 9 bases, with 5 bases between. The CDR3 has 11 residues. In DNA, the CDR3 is TGTGCCAGCAGTTTAAATACTGAGCAGTTCTTC. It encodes CASSLNTEQFF.

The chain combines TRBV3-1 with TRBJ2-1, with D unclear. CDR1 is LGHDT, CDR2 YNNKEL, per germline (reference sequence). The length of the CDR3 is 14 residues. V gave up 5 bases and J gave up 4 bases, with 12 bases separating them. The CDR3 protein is CASSFETSYNEQFF. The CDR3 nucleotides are TGTGCCAGCAGCTTCGAGACGTCATACAATGAGCAGTTCTTC.

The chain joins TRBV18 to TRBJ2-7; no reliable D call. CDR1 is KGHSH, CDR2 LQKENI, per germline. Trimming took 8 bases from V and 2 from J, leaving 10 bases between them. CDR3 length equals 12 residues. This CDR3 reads CASGQRTYEQYF. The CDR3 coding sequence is TGTGCCAGCGGGCAGAGAACCTACGAGCAGTACTTC. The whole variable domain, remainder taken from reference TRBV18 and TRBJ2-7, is NAGVMQNPRHLVRRRGQEARLRCSPMKGHSHVYWYRQLPEEGLKFMVYLQKENIIDESGMPKERFSAEFPKEGPSILRIQQVVRGDSAAYFCASGQRTYEQYFGPGTRLTVT.

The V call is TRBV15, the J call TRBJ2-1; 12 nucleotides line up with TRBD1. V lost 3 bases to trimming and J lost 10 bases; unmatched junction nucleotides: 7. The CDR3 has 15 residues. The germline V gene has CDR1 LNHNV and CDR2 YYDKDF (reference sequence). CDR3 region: CATSSWLGTGGEQFF. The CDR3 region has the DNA TGTGCCACCAGCAGCTGGCTGGGGACAGGGGGCGAGCAGTTCTTC.

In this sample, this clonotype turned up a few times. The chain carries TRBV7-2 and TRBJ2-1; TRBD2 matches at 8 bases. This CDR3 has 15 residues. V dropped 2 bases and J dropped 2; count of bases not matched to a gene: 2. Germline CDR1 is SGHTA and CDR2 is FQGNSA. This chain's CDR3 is CASSLTSGPYNEQFF. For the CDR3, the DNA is TGTGCCAGCAGCTTAACTAGCGGACCCTACAATGAGCAGTTCTTC.

The CDR3 sequence is CATRGRAPSDTEAFF. CDR3 sequence (DNA): TGTGCCACCAGGGGGAGGGCCCCCTCCGACACTGAAGCTTTCTTT. The rearrangement links TRBV12-3 or TRBV12-4 to TRBJ1-1, with 7 bases fitting TRBD1. V lost 10 bases to trimming and J lost 3 bases; unmatched junction nucleotides: 14. The CDR3 consists of 15 residues.

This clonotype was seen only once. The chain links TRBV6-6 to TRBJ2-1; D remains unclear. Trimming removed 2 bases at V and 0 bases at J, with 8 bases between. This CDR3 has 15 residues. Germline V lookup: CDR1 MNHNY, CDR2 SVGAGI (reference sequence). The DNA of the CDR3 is TGTGCCAGCAGTTACAACCGGAACTCCTACAATGAGCAGTTCTTC. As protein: CASSYNRNSYNEQFF.

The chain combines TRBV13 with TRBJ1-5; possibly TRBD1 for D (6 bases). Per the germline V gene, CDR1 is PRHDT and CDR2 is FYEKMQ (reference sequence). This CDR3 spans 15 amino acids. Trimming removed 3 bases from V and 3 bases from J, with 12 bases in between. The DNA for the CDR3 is TGTGCCAGCAGCTTTCATTGGACAGACAATCAGCCCCAGCATTTT. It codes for CASSFHWTDNQPQHF. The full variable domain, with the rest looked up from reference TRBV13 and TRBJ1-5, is AAGVIQSPRHLIKEKRETATLKCYPIPRHDTVYWYQQGPGQDPQFLISFYEKMQSDKGSIPDRFSAQQFSDYHSELNMSSLELGDSALYFCASSFHWTDNQPQHFGDGTRLSIL.

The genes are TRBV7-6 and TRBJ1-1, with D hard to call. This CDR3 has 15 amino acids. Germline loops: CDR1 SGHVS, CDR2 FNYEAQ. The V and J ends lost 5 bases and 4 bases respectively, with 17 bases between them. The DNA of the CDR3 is TGTGCCAGCAGCCCCGGCCCATTCGGCGGCACTGAAGCTTTCTTT. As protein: CASSPGPFGGTEAFF.

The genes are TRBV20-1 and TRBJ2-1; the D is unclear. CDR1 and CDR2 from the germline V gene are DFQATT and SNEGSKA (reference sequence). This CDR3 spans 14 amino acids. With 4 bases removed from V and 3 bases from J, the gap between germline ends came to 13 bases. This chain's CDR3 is CSATRPRNYNEQFF. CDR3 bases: TGCAGTGCTACCCGCCCCCGGAACTACAATGAGCAGTTCTTC.

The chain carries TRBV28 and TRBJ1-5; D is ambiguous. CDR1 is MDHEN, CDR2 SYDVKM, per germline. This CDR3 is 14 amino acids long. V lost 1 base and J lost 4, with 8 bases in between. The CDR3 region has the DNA TGTGCCAGCAGTTTATCCCGGACGAATCAGCCCCAGCATTTT. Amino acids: CASSLSRTNQPQHF.

The chain's CDR3 is CASSRTGGTEAFF. For the CDR3, the DNA is TGCGCCAGCAGCCGTACAGGGGGCACTGAAGCTTTCTTT. This chain connects TRBV4-3 to TRBJ1-1, with TRBD1 matching 8 bases. After removal of 4 bases from V and 4 bases from J, the junction contained 2 bases not matched to a gene. The CDR3 has 13 residues. Germline-derived CDR1 and CDR2 are LGHNA and YSLEER.

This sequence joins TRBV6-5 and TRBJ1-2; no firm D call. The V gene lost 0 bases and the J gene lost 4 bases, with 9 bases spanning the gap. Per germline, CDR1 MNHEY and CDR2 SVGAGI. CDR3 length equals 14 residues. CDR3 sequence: CASSYSGIGYGYTF. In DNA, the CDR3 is TGTGCCAGCAGTTACTCAGGGATTGGCTATGGCTACACCTTC.

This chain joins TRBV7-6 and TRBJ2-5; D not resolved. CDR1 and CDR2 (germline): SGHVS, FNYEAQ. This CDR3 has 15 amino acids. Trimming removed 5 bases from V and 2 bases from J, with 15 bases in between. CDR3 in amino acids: CASSPSRSEQETQYF. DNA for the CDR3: TGTGCCAGCAGCCCTAGTAGGTCAGAGCAAGAGACCCAGTACTTC. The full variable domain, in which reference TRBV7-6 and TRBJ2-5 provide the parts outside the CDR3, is GAGVSQSPRYKVTKRGQDVALRCDPISGHVSLYWYRQALGQGPEFLTYFNYEAQQDKSGLPNDRFSAERPEGSISTLTIQRTEQRDSAMYRCASSPSRSEQETQYFGPGTRLLVL.

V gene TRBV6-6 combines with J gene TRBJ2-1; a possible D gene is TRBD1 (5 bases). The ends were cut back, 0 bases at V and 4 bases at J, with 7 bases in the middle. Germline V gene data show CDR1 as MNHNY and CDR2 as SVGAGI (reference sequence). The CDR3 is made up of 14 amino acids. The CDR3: CASSYSQGYNEQFF. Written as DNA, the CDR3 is TGTGCCAGCAGTTACTCGCAGGGTTACAATGAGCAGTTCTTC.

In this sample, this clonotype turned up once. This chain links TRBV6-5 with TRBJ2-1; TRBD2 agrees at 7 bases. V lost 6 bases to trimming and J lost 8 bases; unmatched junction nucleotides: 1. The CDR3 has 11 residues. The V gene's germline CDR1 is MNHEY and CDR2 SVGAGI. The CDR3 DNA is TGTGCCAGCAGGGGGAGGGATGAGCAGTTCTTC. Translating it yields CASRGRDEQFF.

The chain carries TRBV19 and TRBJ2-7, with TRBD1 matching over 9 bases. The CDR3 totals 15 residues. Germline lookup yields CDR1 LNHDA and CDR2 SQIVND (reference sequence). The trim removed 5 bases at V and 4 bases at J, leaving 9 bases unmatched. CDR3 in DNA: TGTGCCAGTAGTCTCGGGACAGGGTCGTCTTACGAGCAGTACTTC. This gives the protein CASSLGTGSSYEQYF.

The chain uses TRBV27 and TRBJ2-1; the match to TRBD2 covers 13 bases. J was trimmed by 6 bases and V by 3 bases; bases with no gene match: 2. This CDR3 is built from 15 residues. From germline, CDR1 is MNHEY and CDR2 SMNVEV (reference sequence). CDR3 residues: CASSLGLAGTNEQFF. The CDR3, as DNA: TGTGCCAGCAGTTTGGGACTAGCGGGGACCAATGAGCAGTTCTTC.

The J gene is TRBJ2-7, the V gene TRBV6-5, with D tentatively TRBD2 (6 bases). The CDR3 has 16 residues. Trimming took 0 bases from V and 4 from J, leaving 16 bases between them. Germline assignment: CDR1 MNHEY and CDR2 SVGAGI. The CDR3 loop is CASSYSTGVVVYEQYF. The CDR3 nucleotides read TGTGCCAGCAGTTACTCGACGGGGGTAGTGGTATACGAGCAGTACTTC.

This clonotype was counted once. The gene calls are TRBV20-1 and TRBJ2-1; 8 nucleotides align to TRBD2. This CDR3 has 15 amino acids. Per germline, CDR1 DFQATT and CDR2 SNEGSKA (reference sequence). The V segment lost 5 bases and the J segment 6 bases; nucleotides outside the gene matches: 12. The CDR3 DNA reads TGCAGTGCTTTCCGGGGGGGAGGGCCCCTCAATGAGCAGTTCTTC. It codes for CSAFRGGGPLNEQFF.

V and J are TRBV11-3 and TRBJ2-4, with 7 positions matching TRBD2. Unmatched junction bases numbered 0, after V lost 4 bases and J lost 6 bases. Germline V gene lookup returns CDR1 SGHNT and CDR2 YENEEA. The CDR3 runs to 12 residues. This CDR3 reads CASSSSGNIQYF. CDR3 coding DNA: TGTGCCAGCAGCTCTAGCGGAAACATTCAGTACTTC.